This note documents a single T cell receptor (beta chain) sequence. Its binding antigen is unknown. The run used an Illumina HiSeq 2000. The TCR beta cDNA libraries were made using 5'RACE template switching, a step that added both a universal primer site and unique molecular identifiers. cDNA synthesis was primed from the TCR beta constant segment, followed by two successive PCR amplification steps. Per the authors' processing: Reads were demultiplexed and grouped by UMI with MIGEC, and clonotypes were assembled and quantified with MiTCR. To remove erroneous sequences, TCR cDNA sequences were retained only when supported by two or more reads. The tcR package was used for downstream repertoire analysis, and clonotypes were matched across fractions by CDR3 nucleotide sequence plus V segment. VDJmatch was used to annotate antigen specificity against VDJdb, with one amino acid substitution in CDR3 permitted. Each CDR3 protein sequence appears as one entry after TCRdb reprocessed the reads, and no DNA is included. These V and J calls originate from TCRdb's pipeline instead of the authors' own analysis. In this sample's table one finds roughly 450,000 distinct CDR3 sequences. Clones ranked in the top ten supply about 1.5% of the sample.

This entry belongs to a study of T cells expressing NK-cell markers (dated by TCRdb to the early 2020s). With regard to the full study: Eight or nine donors provided sorted CD3+CD56+NKG2C+, CD3+CD56+NKG2C- and CD3+CD56-NKG2C+ T-cell subsets, whose TCR beta-chain repertoires were profiled. Seven of the eight sequenced donors were HCMV-seropositive and one was HCMV-seronegative. All eight donors whose samples were sequenced were randomly selected healthy volunteers, three of them men and five women. Illumina HiSeq 2000/2500, MiSeq or NextSeq was used to sequence libraries as 2 x 150 bp reads. Overall study results and their limits: Those dominant clonotypes were again the most abundant among CD3+CD56-NKG2C+ cells in a handful of donors, at roughly 25-60.1%. In six or seven donors, the dominant CD3+CD56+NKG2C+ clonotypes ranked among the top 10 CD8+ clonotypes, making up about 1.0-7.5% of CD8+ T cells. It remained unclear whether the expanded NKG2C-expressing T cell clones were specific for HCMV antigens.

According to the germline V gene, CDR1 reads LGHNT and CDR2 reads FRNRAP. From cysteine to phenylalanine, the CDR3 is 17 amino acids long. Only the protein is available. HCMV serostatus was determined by detecting HCMV-specific IgG in serum with a commercial ELISA kit. Peripheral blood mononuclear cells were isolated from blood by Ficoll density gradient centrifugation. The V and J genes are TRBV12-5 and TRBJ1-1; the TCRdb call, TRBD1, lacks DNA for checking. The receptor was derived from a woman between 45 and 60 years old in good health. Donor details come from another sample of the same person, matched by shared clones. The material sequenced was blood T cells: a sorted CD56 or NKG2C T cell subset, CD4+ or CD8+ T cells, or bulk PBMC T cells (not recorded which). The CDR3 has the sequence CASGLVNSFAGQGLAFF.